This is a list of T cell receptor beta chains from one sample in a study of shared clonotypes between healthy human individuals. The data were produced by immunoSEQ multiplex PCR, yet TCRdb's version contains in-frame clones alone and is incomplete. The profile shows some 500,000 clones, 90% to 96% of them singletons. The sequenced material came from naive CD4+ T cells sorted from blood. Receptors were obtained from a woman in her thirties in good health. The CDR3 runs from the conserved cysteine through the conserved F or W. D genes are given only for firm matches. Clone sizes are given selectively: once, few, many, or a class where the clone is expanded.

V gene: TRBV6-5; clone size: once; CDR3 length: 13; D gene: .; J gene: TRBJ2-3; CDR3 protein: CASGSGSTDTQYF; CDR3 DNA: TGTGCCAGCGGGTCGGGCAGCACAGATACGCAGTATTTT
V gene: TRBV28; clone size: once; CDR3 length: 15; D gene: .; J gene: TRBJ2-5; CDR3 protein: CASSFVTVGGETQYF; CDR3 DNA: TGTGCCAGCAGTTTTGTGACGGTGGGGGGAGAGACCCAGTACTTC
V gene: TRBV27; clone size: .; CDR3 length: 15; D gene: TRBD1; J gene: TRBJ1-1; CDR3 protein: CASAETGGAGTEAFF; CDR3 DNA: TGTGCCAGCGCAGAGACAGGGGGCGCCGGAACTGAAGCTTTCTTT
V gene: TRBV27; clone size: .; CDR3 length: 14; D gene: .; J gene: TRBJ1-4; CDR3 protein: CASSPLGTNEKLFF; CDR3 DNA: TGTGCCAGCAGTCCCCTAGGAACTAATGAAAAACTGTTTTTT
V gene: TRBV5-6; clone size: .; CDR3 length: 14; D gene: .; J gene: TRBJ1-5; CDR3 protein: CASSLGGEVQPQHF; CDR3 DNA: TGTGCCAGCAGCTTGGGCGGGGAGGTTCAGCCCCAGCATTTT
V gene: TRBV6-5; clone size: .; CDR3 length: 15; D gene: TRBD2; J gene: TRBJ2-3; CDR3 protein: CASSYGLAGVDTQYF; CDR3 DNA: TGTGCCAGCAGTTACGGACTAGCGGGAGTAGATACGCAGTATTTT
V gene: TRBV5-1; clone size: .; CDR3 length: 14; D gene: .; J gene: TRBJ1-1; CDR3 protein: CASSLYMGAGQAFF; CDR3 DNA: TGCGCCAGCAGCTTGTACATGGGGGCCGGGCAAGCTTTCTTT
V gene: TRBV28; clone size: .; CDR3 length: 18; D gene: .; J gene: TRBJ1-5; CDR3 protein: CASSFVEGRKGSNQPQHF; CDR3 DNA: TGTGCCAGCAGTTTCGTTGAGGGGCGAAAGGGCAGCAATCAGCCCCAGCATTTT
V gene: TRBV7-2; clone size: .; CDR3 length: 18; D gene: .; J gene: TRBJ2-6; CDR3 protein: CAIYISDMGGSGANVLTF; CDR3 DNA: TGTGCCATCTATATTTCCGACATGGGCGGCTCTGGGGCCAACGTCCTGACTTTC
V gene: TRBV5-1; clone size: .; CDR3 length: 14; D gene: TRBD2; J gene: TRBJ2-7; CDR3 protein: CASSFQRGSYEQYF; CDR3 DNA: TGCGCCAGCAGCTTCCAGCGGGGATCCTACGAGCAGTACTTC
V gene: TRBV7-2; clone size: .; CDR3 length: 16; D gene: TRBD2; J gene: TRBJ2-7; CDR3 protein: CASSSALAGGPREQYF; CDR3 DNA: TGTGCCAGCAGCTCGGCCCTAGCGGGAGGGCCTCGCGAGCAGTACTTC
V gene: TRBV28; clone size: .; CDR3 length: 15; D gene: .; J gene: TRBJ2-3; CDR3 protein: CASSLGTPSTDTQYF; CDR3 DNA: TGTGCCAGCAGTTTAGGGACACCGAGCACAGATACGCAGTATTTT
V gene: TRBV28; clone size: .; CDR3 length: 12; D gene: .; J gene: TRBJ2-3; CDR3 protein: CASSPRLGTQYF; CDR3 DNA: TGTGCCAGCAGTCCCCGACTGGGTACGCAGTATTTT
V gene: TRBV5-1; clone size: few; CDR3 length: 15; D gene: .; J gene: TRBJ1-2; CDR3 protein: CASSLRWGAPYGYTF; CDR3 DNA: TGCGCCAGCAGCTTGAGATGGGGCGCGCCGTATGGCTACACCTTC
V gene: TRBV7-9; clone size: .; CDR3 length: 15; D gene: TRBD1; J gene: TRBJ2-3; CDR3 protein: CASSLTGGYTDTQYF; CDR3 DNA: TGTGCCAGCAGCCTGACAGGGGGCTACACAGATACGCAGTATTTT
V gene: TRBV13; clone size: .; CDR3 length: 15; D gene: TRBD2; J gene: TRBJ2-2; CDR3 protein: CASSLERGGAGELFF; CDR3 DNA: TGTGCCAGCAGCCTCGAGCGGGGAGGGGCCGGGGAGCTGTTTTTT
V gene: TRBV7-9; clone size: once; CDR3 length: 15; D gene: TRBD1; J gene: TRBJ2-7; CDR3 protein: CASSSSGTGGPEQYF; CDR3 DNA: TGTGCCAGCAGCTCGTCCGGGACAGGGGGCCCCGAGCAGTACTTC